The rows below give T cell receptor beta chains drawn from one sample of a study of blood T cell repertoires in COVID-19. Sequencing used immunoSEQ multiplex PCR; TCRdb keeps in-frame clones, though not all of them. The sample contains 200,000 to 300,000 clones, around 85% of which appear only once. Sequencing input: peripheral blood. Source of these receptors: a man of 80 years or more with acute or convalescent COVID-19. The CDR3 runs from the conserved cysteine through the conserved F or W. D genes are given only for firm matches. Expanded clones are given a class, and other clones once, few, many or no size at all.

V gene: TRBV9
clone size: .
D gene: .
J gene: TRBJ1-6
CDR3 protein: CASSVEFENSPLHF
CDR3 DNA: TGTGCCAGCAGCGTAGAGTTCGAGAATTCACCCCTCCACTTT

V gene: TRBV7-3
clone size: .
D gene: TRBD2
J gene: TRBJ2-3
CDR3 protein: CASSSRLAGPTDTQYF
CDR3 DNA: TGTGCCAGCAGCTCCCGACTAGCGGGGCCCACAGATACGCAGTATTTT

V gene: TRBV19
clone size: few
D gene: .
J gene: TRBJ1-3
CDR3 protein: CASSIFGGNSGNTIYF
CDR3 DNA: TGTGCCAGTAGTATCTTCGGGGGAAACTCTGGAAACACCATATATTTT

V gene: TRBV4-1
clone size: .
D gene: TRBD1
J gene: TRBJ2-7
CDR3 protein: CASSQGPGQGFYEQYF
CDR3 DNA: TGCGCCAGCAGCCAAGGTCCAGGACAGGGGTTCTACGAGCAGTACTTC

V gene: TRBV13
clone size: few
D gene: .
J gene: TRBJ2-7
CDR3 protein: CASSLSLYEQYF
CDR3 DNA: TGTGCCAGCAGCTTATCTTTATACGAGCAGTACTTC

V gene: TRBV5-4
clone size: .
D gene: .
J gene: TRBJ1-4
CDR3 protein: CASSPTGGLGEKLFF
CDR3 DNA: TGTGCCAGCAGCCCAACGGGGGGGCTTGGTGAAAAACTGTTTTTT

V gene: TRBV28
clone size: once
D gene: TRBD1
J gene: TRBJ1-2
CDR3 protein: CASSGDRARGYTF
CDR3 DNA: TGTGCCAGCAGTGGGGACAGGGCGAGGGGCTACACCTTC

V gene: TRBV6-5
clone size: .
D gene: TRBD2
J gene: TRBJ2-7
CDR3 protein: CASSYSAGYEQYF
CDR3 DNA: TGTGCCAGCAGTTACTCAGCGGGGTACGAGCAGTACTTC

V gene: TRBV19
clone size: .
D gene: .
J gene: TRBJ1-1
CDR3 protein: CASSIDQGNTEAFF
CDR3 DNA: TGTGCCAGTAGTATAGATCAGGGGAACACTGAAGCTTTCTTT

V gene: TRBV5-5
clone size: once
D gene: .
J gene: TRBJ2-4
CDR3 protein: CASSLQALLAKNIQYF
CDR3 DNA: TGTGCCAGCAGCTTACAGGCACTACTAGCCAAAAACATTCAGTACTTC

V gene: TRBV18
clone size: .
D gene: TRBD1
J gene: TRBJ1-2
CDR3 protein: CASSLPTGDGYTF
CDR3 DNA: TGTGCCAGCTCCCTACCGACAGGGGATGGCTACACCTTC

V gene: TRBV28
clone size: once
D gene: .
J gene: TRBJ1-4
CDR3 protein: CASSLPANEKLFF
CDR3 DNA: TGTGCCAGCAGTTTGCCGGCTAATGAAAAACTGTTTTTT

V gene: TRBV18
clone size: .
D gene: TRBD1
J gene: TRBJ2-6
CDR3 protein: CASSSVGQTFSGANVLTF
CDR3 DNA: TGTGCCAGCTCATCGGTGGGACAGACTTTCTCTGGGGCCAACGTCCTGACTTTC

V gene: TRBV28
clone size: .
D gene: .
J gene: TRBJ2-6
CDR3 protein: CASSPPPGRNSGANVLTF
CDR3 DNA: TGTGCCAGCAGTCCACCCCCTGGCCGCAACTCTGGGGCCAACGTCCTGACTTTC

V gene: TRBV27
clone size: once
D gene: .
J gene: TRBJ1-1
CDR3 protein: CASSPTVYMNTEAFF
CDR3 DNA: TGTGCCAGCAGTCCCACCGTTTACATGAACACTGAAGCTTTCTTT

V gene: TRBV5-1
clone size: .
D gene: TRBD1
J gene: TRBJ2-7
CDR3 protein: CASSLGDRWLGEQYF
CDR3 DNA: TGCGCCAGCAGCTTGGGGGACAGGTGGCTCGGAGAGCAGTACTTC

V gene: TRBV5-4
clone size: .
D gene: TRBD2
J gene: TRBJ2-3
CDR3 protein: CASSLVTGGPDTQYF
CDR3 DNA: TGTGCCAGCAGCTTGGTGACGGGGGGGCCGGATACGCAGTATTTT

V gene: TRBV7-2
clone size: .
D gene: .
J gene: TRBJ1-5
CDR3 protein: CASSFVQGRGGNQPQHF
CDR3 DNA: TGTGCCAGCAGTTTCGTACAGGGCCGGGGGGGCAATCAGCCCCAGCATTTT

V gene: TRBV3-1/TRBV3-2
clone size: .
D gene: TRBD1
J gene: TRBJ1-2
CDR3 protein: CASSPQGDYGYTF
CDR3 DNA: TGTGCCAGCAGCCCCCAGGGGGACTATGGCTACACCTTC

V gene: TRBV2
clone size: .
D gene: TRBD1
J gene: TRBJ1-1
CDR3 protein: CASSPTGAMNTEAFF
CDR3 DNA: TGTGCCAGCAGCCCCACAGGGGCCATGAACACTGAAGCTTTCTTT

V gene: TRBV4-1
clone size: .
D gene: .
J gene: TRBJ1-5
CDR3 protein: CASSQWEGSREPQHF
CDR3 DNA: TGCGCCAGCAGCCAATGGGAGGGGTCCAGGGAGCCCCAGCATTTT

V gene: TRBV30
clone size: .
D gene: TRBD1
J gene: TRBJ1-6
CDR3 protein: CAWSGQGYSPLHF
CDR3 DNA: TGTGCCTGGAGTGGACAGGGGTATTCACCCCTCCACTTT

V gene: TRBV28
clone size: .
D gene: .
J gene: TRBJ2-7
CDR3 protein: CASSLWGRGGYEQYF
CDR3 DNA: TGTGCCAGCAGCCTTTGGGGTCGAGGAGGCTACGAGCAGTACTTC

V gene: TRBV3-1/TRBV3-2
clone size: .
D gene: .
J gene: TRBJ2-7
CDR3 protein: CASSQGPIPAYEQYF
CDR3 DNA: TGTGCCAGCAGCCAAGGCCCCATACCAGCCTACGAGCAGTACTTC

V gene: TRBV19
clone size: .
D gene: .
J gene: TRBJ1-2
CDR3 protein: CASGGRDYGYTF
CDR3 DNA: TGTGCCAGTGGAGGGAGGGACTATGGCTACACCTTC

V gene: TRBV7-3
clone size: .
D gene: TRBD1
J gene: TRBJ1-2
CDR3 protein: CASSPDRGGYGYTF
CDR3 DNA: TGTGCCAGCAGCCCCGACAGGGGAGGCTATGGCTACACCTTC

V gene: TRBV4-1
clone size: few
D gene: .
J gene: TRBJ1-2
CDR3 protein: CASSQESGRGDYGYTF
CDR3 DNA: TGCGCCAGCAGCCAAGAATCGGGCAGGGGAGACTATGGCTACACCTTC

V gene: TRBV5-5
clone size: .
D gene: .
J gene: TRBJ1-2
CDR3 protein: CASSFRGAVDGYTF
CDR3 DNA: TGTGCCAGCAGCTTCCGGGGGGCGGTTGATGGCTACACCTTC

V gene: TRBV2
clone size: .
D gene: TRBD1
J gene: TRBJ2-7
CDR3 protein: CASSGLRTGVHEQYF
CDR3 DNA: TGTGCCAGCAGTGGTTTACGGACAGGGGTTCACGAGCAGTACTTC

V gene: TRBV7-9
clone size: .
D gene: .
J gene: TRBJ2-2
CDR3 protein: CASSLSATNTGELFF
CDR3 DNA: TGTGCCAGCAGCCTTAGCGCTACGAACACCGGGGAGCTGTTTTTT

V gene: TRBV7-2
clone size: few
D gene: TRBD1
J gene: TRBJ1-2
CDR3 protein: CASSPTLQGDYGYTF
CDR3 DNA: TGTGCCAGCAGCCCAACCCTACAGGGGGACTATGGCTACACCTTC

V gene: TRBV28
clone size: .
D gene: TRBD1
J gene: TRBJ2-7
CDR3 protein: CASSPGQGYEQYF
CDR3 DNA: TGTGCCAGCAGTCCGGGACAGGGCTACGAGCAGTACTTC

V gene: TRBV11-3
clone size: .
D gene: .
J gene: TRBJ2-1
CDR3 protein: CASSFGRGSYNEQFF
CDR3 DNA: TGTGCCAGCAGCTTCGGCAGGGGTTCCTACAATGAGCAGTTCTTC

V gene: TRBV5-1
clone size: .
D gene: .
J gene: TRBJ2-7
CDR3 protein: CASRSSGKGEQYF
CDR3 DNA: TGCGCCAGCAGGTCTTCAGGGAAAGGCGAGCAGTACTTC

V gene: TRBV27
clone size: .
D gene: .
J gene: TRBJ1-5
CDR3 protein: CASSPDRPLNSNQPQHF
CDR3 DNA: TGTGCCAGCAGTCCAGACAGGCCCCTTAATAGCAATCAGCCCCAGCATTTT

V gene: TRBV12-5
clone size: once
D gene: TRBD1
J gene: TRBJ1-5
CDR3 protein: CASGFGQGERSNQPQHF
CDR3 DNA: TGTGCTAGTGGTTTTGGACAGGGGGAAAGGAGCAATCAGCCCCAGCATTTT

V gene: TRBV24-1
clone size: .
D gene: TRBD2
J gene: TRBJ2-5
CDR3 protein: CATSDPGTSGQETQYF
CDR3 DNA: TGTGCCACCAGTGACCCCGGGACTAGCGGCCAAGAGACCCAGTACTTC

V gene: TRBV7-3
clone size: .
D gene: TRBD2
J gene: TRBJ2-3
CDR3 protein: CASSFGLAGGTDTQYF
CDR3 DNA: TGTGCCAGCAGCTTTGGGCTAGCGGGAGGTACGGATACGCAGTATTTT

V gene: TRBV24-1
clone size: .
D gene: .
J gene: TRBJ1-5
CDR3 protein: CATSEPGSGQPQHF
CDR3 DNA: TGTGCCACCAGTGAACCAGGGTCAGGACAGCCCCAGCATTTT

V gene: TRBV7-9
clone size: .
D gene: TRBD1
J gene: TRBJ2-7
CDR3 protein: CASSLVPGQSYEQYF
CDR3 DNA: TGTGCCAGCAGCTTAGTTCCGGGACAGAGCTACGAGCAGTACTTC

V gene: TRBV29-1
clone size: .
D gene: TRBD1
J gene: TRBJ2-7
CDR3 protein: CSVGRDRYEQYF
CDR3 DNA: TGCAGCGTTGGAAGGGACAGGTACGAGCAGTACTTC

V gene: TRBV5-1
clone size: once
D gene: .
J gene: TRBJ2-6
CDR3 protein: CASSPGHSSPGANVLTF
CDR3 DNA: TGCGCCAGCAGCCCTGGACACTCTTCGCCTGGGGCCAACGTCCTGACTTTC

V gene: TRBV28
clone size: .
D gene: TRBD1
J gene: TRBJ1-4
CDR3 protein: CASSLFGQATNEKLFF
CDR3 DNA: TGTGCCAGCAGTTTATTCGGACAGGCAACTAATGAAAAACTGTTTTTT

V gene: TRBV24-1
clone size: .
D gene: .
J gene: TRBJ2-1
CDR3 protein: CATSDATKGTSSYNEQFF
CDR3 DNA: TGTGCCACCAGTGACGCTACAAAGGGCACTAGCTCCTACAATGAGCAGTTCTTC

V gene: TRBV19
clone size: once
D gene: TRBD2
J gene: TRBJ2-3
CDR3 protein: CASSTRLAGAGRRTDTQYF
CDR3 DNA: TGTGCCAGTAGTACGCGACTAGCGGGAGCAGGAAGGCGCACAGATACGCAGTATTTT

V gene: TRBV5-4
clone size: .
D gene: TRBD1
J gene: TRBJ2-7
CDR3 protein: CASSTQGERREQYF
CDR3 DNA: TGTGCCAGCAGCACTCAGGGGGAAAGGCGCGAGCAGTACTTC

V gene: TRBV6-2/TRBV6-3
clone size: .
D gene: TRBD2
J gene: TRBJ2-7
CDR3 protein: CASSPGTSGLSYEQYF
CDR3 DNA: TGTGCCAGCAGCCCTGGGACTAGCGGCCTCTCCTACGAGCAGTACTTC

V gene: TRBV5-1
clone size: .
D gene: .
J gene: TRBJ2-7
CDR3 protein: CASSLVDRMGEQYF
CDR3 DNA: TGCGCCAGCAGCTTGGTCGACAGGATGGGTGAGCAGTACTTC

V gene: TRBV24-1
clone size: .
D gene: TRBD1
J gene: TRBJ2-4
CDR3 protein: CATGTGLAKNIQYF
CDR3 DNA: TGTGCCACTGGGACAGGACTAGCCAAAAACATTCAGTACTTC

V gene: TRBV6-5
clone size: .
D gene: TRBD1
J gene: TRBJ2-2
CDR3 protein: CASSQTGLVGELFF
CDR3 DNA: TGTGCCAGCAGTCAGACAGGGCTGGTGGGGGAGCTGTTTTTT

V gene: TRBV5-6
clone size: .
D gene: .
J gene: TRBJ2-1
CDR3 protein: CASSSPDRAEQFF
CDR3 DNA: TGTGCCAGCAGCTCCCCGGACAGAGCTGAGCAGTTCTTC

V gene: TRBV5-4
clone size: .
D gene: TRBD2
J gene: TRBJ2-3
CDR3 protein: CASSSLRSSGGRDTQYF
CDR3 DNA: TGTGCCAGCAGCTCCCTGAGGTCTAGCGGGGGCCGGGATACGCAGTATTTT

V gene: TRBV5-5
clone size: .
D gene: TRBD1
J gene: TRBJ1-5
CDR3 protein: CASSLGDRGYQPQHF
CDR3 DNA: TGTGCCAGCAGCTTGGGGGACAGGGGATATCAGCCCCAGCATTTT

V gene: TRBV4-1
clone size: .
D gene: TRBD1
J gene: TRBJ2-7
CDR3 protein: CASSLSPGGYEQYF
CDR3 DNA: TGCGCCAGCAGCCTTTCCCCAGGGGGCTACGAGCAGTACTTC

V gene: TRBV5-1
clone size: .
D gene: TRBD1
J gene: TRBJ1-2
CDR3 protein: CASSLAPTGGELSGYGYTF
CDR3 DNA: TGCGCCAGCAGCTTGGCCCCGACAGGGGGCGAACTATCGGGCTATGGCTACACCTTC

V gene: TRBV19
clone size: .
D gene: TRBD1
J gene: TRBJ2-3
CDR3 protein: CASTLEDRGSTDTQYF
CDR3 DNA: TGTGCCAGTACCCTCGAGGACAGGGGGAGCACAGATACGCAGTATTTT

V gene: TRBV6-6
clone size: .
D gene: .
J gene: TRBJ2-2
CDR3 protein: CASSRAGELFF
CDR3 DNA: TGTGCCAGCAGCAGGGCAGGGGAGCTGTTTTTT

V gene: TRBV6-5
clone size: few
D gene: .
J gene: TRBJ1-5
CDR3 protein: CASSYGPQGFNQPQHF
CDR3 DNA: TGTGCCAGCAGTTACGGGCCGCAGGGGTTCAATCAGCCCCAGCATTTT

V gene: TRBV24-1
clone size: .
D gene: TRBD1
J gene: TRBJ2-7
CDR3 protein: CATSDPRTGSYEQYF
CDR3 DNA: TGTGCCACCAGTGATCCCCGGACAGGGTCCTACGAGCAGTACTTC

V gene: TRBV10-3
clone size: .
D gene: .
J gene: TRBJ2-1
CDR3 protein: CAISESQVGGYNEQFF
CDR3 DNA: TGTGCCATCAGTGAGAGTCAGGTAGGGGGATACAATGAGCAGTTCTTC